This T cell receptor (beta chain) was captured by sequencing in a study of blood T cell repertoires in COVID-19. As for the study in general: The United States, Italy and Spain were the sources of the acute and convalescent COVID-19 samples. T cells, B-cell-depleted T cells, or PBMCs supplied cDNA or gDNA.

The protocol was immunoSEQ multiplex PCR, while the TCRdb copy is restricted to in-frame clones and leaves out a portion. The sample holds around 300,000 clones; 75% to 90% are singletons and the top ten take over 10%. After removal of 3 bases from V and 1 base from J, the junction contained 2 bases not matched to a gene. The CDR3 runs to 14 residues. Germline values: CDR1 LGHDT, CDR2 YNNKEL (reference sequence). The chain carries TRBV3-1 (or the pseudogene TRBV3-2) and TRBJ2-5; 7 nucleotides align to TRBD2. The sample consisted of peripheral blood. The sequence came from an older woman with COVID-19, enrolled during active disease. CDR3 in amino acids: CASSQRGSQETQYF. The CDR3 bases are TGTGCCAGCAGCCAGCGGGGGAGCCAAGAGACCCAGTACTTC.